The 27 T cell receptor beta chains given below trace back to one sample, sequenced in a study of shared clonotypes between healthy human individuals. Sequencing used immunoSEQ multiplex PCR; TCRdb keeps in-frame clones, though not all of them. The sample lists approximately 1.5 million clones; about 98.5% were seen once. The source material was naive CD4+ T cells sorted from blood. Indicated subset: CD45RA+ positively selected. These receptors came from a man aged 25-40 years in good health.

The chain combines TRBV5-1 with TRBJ1-5; D is undetermined. Per germline, CDR1 SGHRS and CDR2 YFSETQ. This CDR3 has 15 residues. Trimming stripped 0 bases from V and 2 bases from J, with 9 bases between. This CDR3 is CASSLGTRGNQPQHF. The CDR3 region has the DNA TGCGCCAGCAGCTTGGGGACGCGGGGCAATCAGCCCCAGCATTTT.

The rearrangement uses TRBV10-1 and TRBJ2-6, with 7 bases matching TRBD1. This CDR3 comprises 15 residues. After removal of 9 bases from V and 0 bases from J, the junction contained 5 bases not matched to a gene. Germline V CDR1 and CDR2: WNHNN, SYGVQD (reference sequence). CDR3 coding DNA: TGCGCCAGGTTGGGACAGTTCTCTGGGGCCAACGTCCTGACTTTC. It is translated as CARLGQFSGANVLTF.

This chain links TRBV14 with TRBJ2-6, with 7 positions matching TRBD1. CDR1 is SGHDN, CDR2 FVKESK, per germline. The CDR3 is made up of 17 amino acids. V was pared by 5 bases and J by 0 bases, with 7 bases of the junction left unmatched. The CDR3 loop is CASSRQGRVSGANVLTF. The CDR3 bases are TGTGCCAGCAGCAGACAGGGCAGAGTCTCTGGGGCCAACGTCCTGACTTTC.

The V and J genes are TRBV7-2 and TRBJ2-1; tentative D call: TRBD2 (5 bases). Germline CDR1 reads SGHTA; CDR2 reads FQGNSA. CDR3 size: 16 residues. Trimming removed 2 bases from V and 0 bases from J, with 11 bases in between. The CDR3 sequence: CASSLTTSSSYNEQFF. As DNA, the CDR3 is TGTGCCAGCAGCTTAACCACTAGTTCCTCCTACAATGAGCAGTTCTTC.

This rearrangement joins TRBV2 to TRBJ2-1, with TRBD2 matching 13 bases. Germline loops: CDR1 SNHLY, CDR2 FYNNEI. This CDR3 has 16 residues. The J segment lost 6 bases and the V segment lost 6 bases, leaving 8 bases of the junction unmatched. The CDR3 reads CASRDAGLAGFNEQFF. The CDR3 region has the DNA TGTGCCAGCAGAGATGCGGGACTAGCGGGATTCAATGAGCAGTTCTTC. The full variable domain, with the rest looked up from reference TRBV2 and TRBJ2-1, is EPEVTQTPSHQVTQMGQEVILRCVPISNHLYFYWYRQILGQKVEFLVSFYNNEISEKSEIFDDQFSVERPDGSNFTLKIRSTKLEDSAMYFCASRDAGLAGFNEQFFGPGTRLTVL.

The chain joins TRBV5-1 to TRBJ2-1; 12 positions match TRBD2. V was pared by 5 bases and J by 4 bases, with 4 bases of the junction left unmatched. CDR3 length: 15 amino acids. CDR1 SGHRS and CDR2 YFSETQ come from the germline V gene. CDR3 DNA sequence: TGCGCCAGCAGGTTTACTAGCGGGAGGTACAATGAGCAGTTCTTC. It translates to CASRFTSGRYNEQFF.

As to this clone: The germline gene is not matched at one end of the junction; a read error may be the cause. The chain combines TRBV7-7 with TRBJ2-3; the D gene is possibly TRBD2 (5 bases). Germline lookup yields CDR1 SSHAT and CDR2 FNYEAQ (reference sequence). CDR3 length equals 17 residues. The CDR3 sequence is CASSLGSGREPAGTQYF. Written as DNA, the CDR3 is TGTGCTAGCAGCTTAGGCTCTGGTAGGGAGCCGGCGGGTACGCAGTATTTT.

This sequence joins TRBV28 and TRBJ1-2, with TRBD1 as a possible D gene (6 bases). CDR1 is MDHEN, CDR2 SYDVKM, per germline. The V gene lost 4 bases and the J gene lost 4 bases, with 25 bases spanning the gap. This CDR3 spans 18 amino acids. CDR3 coding DNA: TGTGCCAGCAGTTCCCCTGTCCCCCAGGGGCGGTTGAGCTATGGCTACACCTTC. It translates to CASSSPVPQGRLSYGYTF.

This clone was seen just once. At the DNA level, this CDR3 is encoded by other sequences in the same sample as well. The chain is built from TRBV11-3 and TRBJ1-1; no clear D. The CDR3 extends over 13 amino acids. V lost 1 base and J lost 2, with 5 bases in between. Per germline, CDR1 SGHNT and CDR2 YENEEA. The CDR3 DNA follows: TGTGCCAGCAGCTTAGGTTTAAACACTGAAGCTTTCTTT. Translating it yields CASSLGLNTEAFF.

The J gene is TRBJ2-1, the V gene TRBV2; the D gene could be TRBD1 or TRBD2 (5 bases each). The CDR3 length is 14 residues. Germline V gene data show CDR1 as SNHLY and CDR2 as FYNNEI. Trimming stripped 2 bases from V and 5 bases from J, with 10 bases between. In DNA, the CDR3 is TGTGCCAGCAGTGAAACCCGGGACCACAATGAGCAGTTCTTC. Its protein is CASSETRDHNEQFF.

The chain recombines TRBV11-3 with TRBJ2-2; no definite D call. Per germline, CDR1 SGHNT and CDR2 YENEEA. CDR3 length: 12 amino acids. V was cut by 1 base and J by 7 bases, with 4 bases left in between. The CDR3 DNA follows: TGTGCCAGCAGCTTAGTTTTCGGGGAGCTGTTTTTT. It translates to CASSLVFGELFF.

This chain links TRBV5-1 with TRBJ2-2; no reliable D call. The V gene's germline CDR1 is SGHRS and CDR2 YFSETQ. This CDR3 spans 16 amino acids. Trimming pared 0 bases from V and 0 bases from J, leaving 9 bases between. The CDR3 DNA sequence: TGCGCCAGCAGCTTGGAGGCAGTCTCGAACACCGGGGAGCTGTTTTTT. It specifies CASSLEAVSNTGELFF.

The chain combines TRBV7-9 with TRBJ2-7, with a tentative D call TRBD1 (5 bases). The germline gives CDR1 SEHNR, CDR2 FQNEAQ (reference sequence). The V end was cut by 2 bases, the J end by 3 bases, with 14 bases between. The CDR3 has 15 residues. The CDR3 spells CASSLSNIQGYEQYF. The CDR3 nucleotides read TGTGCCAGCAGCTTATCGAATATTCAGGGCTACGAGCAGTACTTC.

This chain joins TRBV29-1 and TRBJ1-1; D may be TRBD1 (6 bases). CDR1 SQVTM and CDR2 ANQGSEA come from the germline V gene. The CDR3 consists of 12 residues. The ends were cut back, 7 bases at V and 1 base at J, with 10 bases in the middle. The CDR3 here is CSARDKNTEAFF. CDR3 DNA: TGCAGCGCCCGGGACAAGAACACTGAAGCTTTCTTT.

This clone came up once. The chain is built from TRBV11-2 and TRBJ2-3, with D perhaps matching TRBD2 (5 bases). The CDR3 covers 17 residues. CDR1 and CDR2 from the germline V gene are SGHAT and FQNNGV. The V end lost 3 bases, the J end lost 0 bases, and 16 bases lay between the germline ends. Here the CDR3 DNA reads TGTGCCAGCAGCTTTCTAGCCGAACGTTTTAGCACAGATACGCAGTATTTT. Its protein product is CASSFLAERFSTDTQYF.

The chain employs TRBV7-9 and TRBJ2-3, with TRBD1 identical over 9 bases. Germline values: CDR1 SEHNR, CDR2 FQNEAQ (reference sequence). This CDR3 is 15 amino acids long. The ends lost 5 bases at V and 2 bases at J; junction bases unmatched: 5. The CDR3 protein is CASSEGTGPTDTQYF. For the CDR3, the DNA is TGTGCCAGCAGCGAAGGGACAGGGCCCACAGATACGCAGTATTTT.

The rearrangement links TRBV28 to TRBJ1-5; tentatively, D is TRBD1 (5 bases). CDR1 and CDR2 (germline): MDHEN, SYDVKM. The germline V and J ends were trimmed by 6 bases and 7 bases, with 16 bases remaining between them. The CDR3 length is 14 residues. The CDR3 DNA sequence: TGTGCCAGCAGGCTATTCAGGGCCGGGCAGCCCCAGCATTTT. It specifies CASRLFRAGQPQHF.

The V and J genes are TRBV27 and TRBJ2-5; D uncertain. Germline assignment: CDR1 MNHEY and CDR2 SMNVEV (reference sequence). The germline V and J ends were trimmed by 2 bases and 2 bases, with 12 bases remaining between them. This CDR3 is 15 amino acids long. In nucleotides, the CDR3 is TGTGCCAGCAGTTTAAGGCGCGGATATCAAGAGACCCAGTACTTC. Encoded protein: CASSLRRGYQETQYF.

V usage is TRBV28 and J usage is TRBJ1-2; D gene uncertain. The germline V and J ends were trimmed by 5 bases and 3 bases, with 10 bases remaining between them. CDR1 and CDR2 (germline): MDHEN, SYDVKM. This CDR3 is 13 amino acids long. The DNA of the CDR3 is TGTGCCAGCAGTGTCCGGACTCACTATGGCTACACCTTC. Translation: CASSVRTHYGYTF.

The rearrangement links TRBV9 to TRBJ2-7; TRBD2 might be the D (5 bases). The V and J ends lost 4 bases and 1 base respectively, with 12 bases between them. Germline CDR1 is SGDLS and CDR2 is YYNGEE. This CDR3 contains 14 residues. Written as DNA, the CDR3 is TGTGCCAGCAGCCCAGCCGGGATTTCCTACGAGCAGTACTTC. This gives the protein CASSPAGISYEQYF.

This rearrangement joins TRBV7-2 to TRBJ2-2; 11 bases match TRBD2. The CDR3 runs to 19 residues. The V gene end was trimmed by 1 base and the J gene end by 6 bases; junction bases not matched to a gene: 13. CDR1 is SGHTA, CDR2 FQGNSA, per germline. The CDR3 nucleotides read TGTGCCAGCAGCTTAGTAATTGTTCGGGGACTAGCGGACTCCGGGGAGCTGTTTTTT. Translating gives CASSLVIVRGLADSGELFF.

The chain is built from TRBV11-2 and TRBJ2-5; D remains unclear. Germline values: CDR1 SGHAT, CDR2 FQNNGV. This CDR3 is 15 amino acids long. Trimming left V 1 base short and J 5 bases short, with 14 bases between. In nucleotides, the CDR3 is TGTGCCAGCAGCTTAGTGCAGCCCCTTGGGGAGACCCAGTACTTC. Protein product: CASSLVQPLGETQYF.

Only one count was recorded for this clone. The genes are TRBV2 and TRBJ2-7, with 8 bases aligning to TRBD1. Trimming took 6 bases from V and 4 from J; bases not matched to a gene: 8. The CDR3 is 14 residues long. Germline CDR1 SNHLY, CDR2 FYNNEI. CDR3 sequence: CASSPGTGGYEQYF. In DNA, the CDR3 is TGTGCCAGCAGCCCCGGGACAGGAGGGTACGAGCAGTACTTC.

This rearrangement joins TRBV27 to TRBJ2-1; TRBD1 matches 9 bases. The V and J ends lost 7 bases and 8 bases, in that order; junction bases with no gene match: 9. CDR3 length: 14 amino acids. Looked up from germline, CDR1 is MNHEY and CDR2 is SMNVEV (reference sequence). CDR3 amino acids: CASTHRGPIDEQFF. DNA of the CDR3: TGTGCCAGCACCCACAGGGGGCCGATCGATGAGCAGTTCTTC.

The chain is built from TRBV9 and TRBJ1-2; 9 nucleotides line up with TRBD1. Trimming at V came to 5 bases and at J to 7 bases, leaving 6 bases not matched to a gene. CDR3 length: 13 amino acids. Germline CDR1 is SGDLS and CDR2 is YYNGEE. Here the CDR3 DNA reads TGTGCCAGCAGTCAAGCGGGACAGGGTGGCTACACCTTC. Its translation is CASSQAGQGGYTF.

The rearrangement joins TRBV11-2 to TRBJ2-2; 12 nucleotides agree with TRBD2. The CDR3 contains 16 residues. CDR1 and CDR2 (germline): SGHAT, FQNNGV. Germline trimming cut 4 bases from V and 4 bases from J; bases unmatched to any gene: 4. The CDR3 coding sequence is TGTGCCAGCAGCTCTAGCGGGAGGGCGGGCACCGGGGAGCTGTTTTTT. This codes for CASSSSGRAGTGELFF.

Comments on this clone: Distinct nucleotide sequences in the sample also encode this CDR3. The chain is built from TRBV5-1 and TRBJ2-1, with D possibly TRBD2 on 5 matching bases. Deletions cut 2 bases from V and 7 bases from J, with 10 bases between. The CDR3 is 13 residues long. CDR1 and CDR2 from the germline V gene are SGHRS and YFSETQ. The DNA of the CDR3 is TGCGCCAGCAGCTTATTAGCGAATAATGAGCAGTTCTTC. It yields the protein CASSLLANNEQFF.